A selection of T cell receptor beta chains follows, all from one sample in a study of T cell changes during pregnancy in multiple sclerosis. TCRdb's copy holds only in-frame clones and misses some; the assay was immunoSEQ multiplex PCR. Here the sample spans under 75,000 clones, 90% to 95% being singletons. This sample comprised peripheral blood, obtained in the third trimester of pregnancy. The receptors were sampled from a female donor in good health, enrolled as a control in a pregnancy study. CDR3s include the opening cysteine and the closing phenylalanine or tryptophan. The D gene is left open where the match is weak. A clone size is listed for some rows: how often the clone was seen (once, few, many), or a class if it is expanded.

clone size	V gene	D gene	J gene	CDR3 DNA	CDR3 protein
-	TRBV7-2	TRBD2	TRBJ2-1	TGTGCCAGCAGCCTCTCAGGGACTAGCAGACACAATGAGCAGTTCTTC	CASSLSGTSRHNEQFF
-	TRBV5-4	TRBD1	TRBJ2-5	TGTGCCAGCAGCACCGCCAGACAGGGCCAAGAGACCCAGTACTTC	CASSTARQGQETQYF
-	TRBV28	TRBD1	TRBJ1-5	TGTGCCAGCAGATCGCCCCCAGGGGGGTCCAATCAGCCCCAGCATTTT	CASRSPPGGSNQPQHF
-	TRBV7-3	TRBD1	TRBJ2-1	TGTGCCAGCAGCTTAGTGGGACAGGGGGTCAATGAGCAGTTCTTC	CASSLVGQGVNEQFF
-	TRBV7-2	-	TRBJ2-1	TGTGCCAGCAGCAAAGCGGCCGACTTCTACAATGAGCAGTTCTTC	CASSKAADFYNEQFF
-	TRBV29-1	-	TRBJ2-1	TGCAGCGTTGAAAGGGTCAGGGGAGACTTCAATGAGCAGTTCTTC	CSVERVRGDFNEQFF
-	TRBV27	-	TRBJ1-6	TGTGCCAGCAGTTTAGTTCTGAGGTCACCCCTCCACTTT	CASSLVLRSPLHF
-	TRBV7-8	-	TRBJ2-1	TGTGCCAGCAGCTCATACAGGGTAGGGTCCTACAATGAGCAGTTCTTC	CASSSYRVGSYNEQFF
-	TRBV5-6	TRBD1	TRBJ2-4	TGTGCCAGCAGCTTTCGACAGGGGGCAAGCAAAAACATTCAGTACTTC	CASSFRQGASKNIQYF
few	TRBV5-1	TRBD1	TRBJ2-7	TGCGCCAGCAGCTTAGCTACCGCACAGGGGGCCCAGGGGGAGCAGTACTTC	CASSLATAQGAQGEQYF
-	TRBV6-6	-	TRBJ1-1	TGTGCCAGCAGTTACTCGAAGGACTGGAACACTGAAGCTTTCTTT	CASSYSKDWNTEAFF
-	TRBV7-8	TRBD1	TRBJ2-5	TGTGCCAGCAGAGAAAGGACAGGGGGGGTACAATTCCAAGAGACCCAGTACTTC	CASRERTGGVQFQETQYF
once	TRBV4-1	TRBD1	TRBJ1-6	TGCGCCAGCAGCCAATTCGACAGGGGCAAATCACCCCTCCACTTT	CASSQFDRGKSPLHF
-	TRBV5-4	-	TRBJ1-2	TGTGCCAGCACCACAGGTTCCGGCTACACCTTC	CASTTGSGYTF
-	TRBV14	TRBD2	TRBJ2-3	TGTGCCAGCAGCCAAGATTTAGGAAGACTAGCGGGAGCAGATACGCAGTATTTT	CASSQDLGRLAGADTQYF
-	TRBV5-1	-	TRBJ1-2	TGCGCCAGCAGCTTGGGGGCAGGGGCCTATGGCTACACCTTC	CASSLGAGAYGYTF
-	TRBV5-6	-	TRBJ2-1	TGTGCCAGCAGCTTACCGGAGAGCTCCTACAATGAGCAGTTCTTC	CASSLPESSYNEQFF
-	TRBV19	-	TRBJ2-7	TGTGCCAGTAGTATAGAAGGAGGGTTACCCTACGAGCAGTACTTC	CASSIEGGLPYEQYF
once	TRBV5-1	-	TRBJ2-2	TGCGCCAGTGAGGCCTCGGGCACCGGGGAGCTGTTTTTT	CASEASGTGELFF
-	TRBV28	-	TRBJ1-1	TGTGCCAGCAAGGGTCAGGGGCCCCTGAATTTTTTAGAAGCTTTCTTT	CASKGQGPLNFLEAFF
-	TRBV27	TRBD1	TRBJ1-2	TGTGCCAGCAGTTTTACCGGACAGGGTGGCTACACCTTC	CASSFTGQGGYTF
-	TRBV5-1	-	TRBJ2-5	TGCGCCAGCAGCTTTGACAGTCAAGAGACCCAGTACTTC	CASSFDSQETQYF
-	TRBV29-1	-	TRBJ2-6	TGCAGCGTGCAGGGAGGTGGGGCCAACGTCCTGACTTTC	CSVQGGGANVLTF
-	TRBV5-4	-	TRBJ1-4	TGTGCCATACAGGTTACCAATGAAAAACTGTTTTTT	CAIQVTNEKLFF
-	TRBV6-5	-	TRBJ2-7	TGTGCCAGCAGCCGCACCGGGACAACTTACGAGCAGTACTTC	CASSRTGTTYEQYF
-	TRBV27	TRBD2	TRBJ2-1	TGTGCCAGCAGCTCCGGTCGACTAGCGGGATACAATGAGCAGTTCTTC	CASSSGRLAGYNEQFF
-	TRBV18	TRBD1	TRBJ1-1	TGTGCCAGCTCTCTATCGAGGGGGCAGGTGCAGACTGAAGCTTTCTTT	CASSLSRGQVQTEAFF
-	TRBV5-4	-	TRBJ1-1	TGTGCCAGCAGCTTGGTTGGCCGCCTGGACACTGAAGCTTTCTTT	CASSLVGRLDTEAFF
-	TRBV27	TRBD1	TRBJ1-2	TGTGCCAGCAGTGCACGGGGACAGGGGGCGAACTATGGCTACACCTTC	CASSARGQGANYGYTF
-	TRBV10-3	TRBD1	TRBJ1-5	TGTGCCACTACAGGGGGTCAGGGACAGCCCCAGCATTTT	CATTGGQGQPQHF
once	TRBV29-1	-	TRBJ1-5	TGCAGCGTGGGCTCCGGCAATCAGCCCCAGCATTTT	CSVGSGNQPQHF
-	TRBV5-8	-	TRBJ2-2	TGTGCCAGCAGCCCCAAGGCAGGACAGTTCACCGGGGAGCTGTTTTTT	CASSPKAGQFTGELFF
-	TRBV7-8	TRBD1	TRBJ2-7	TGTGCCAGCAGCCCATACAGGGGGCTGGACGAGCAGTACTTC	CASSPYRGLDEQYF
-	TRBV4-3	TRBD1	TRBJ2-7	TGCGCCAGCAACAAAGTGGGGGACAGGGCCTACGAGCAGTACTTC	CASNKVGDRAYEQYF
once	TRBV14	-	TRBJ2-1	TGTGCCAGCAGCCGGCTGCAGGGCGGACAGAGAGAACATGAGCAGTTCTTC	CASSRLQGGQREHEQFF
-	TRBV6-6	-	TRBJ2-3	TGTGCCAGCACCCCGGGGGCAGATACGCAGTATTTT	CASTPGADTQYF
-	TRBV18	TRBD1	TRBJ1-1	TGTGCCAGCTCATCCGGACAGGGAAGCACTGAAGCTTTCTTT	CASSSGQGSTEAFF
-	TRBV10-3	TRBD1	TRBJ1-2	TGTGCCGCGAGGGACGGAACAGGGGGTTATGGCTACACCTTC	CAARDGTGGYGYTF
-	TRBV6-5	TRBD2	TRBJ2-7	TGTGCCAGTTACGGGCTAGCGGGGGGTTACGAGCAGTACTTC	CASYGLAGGYEQYF
-	TRBV5-1	-	TRBJ2-2	TGCGCCAGTTCCCGACAGGAATCCACCGGGGAGCTGTTTTTT	CASSRQESTGELFF
-	TRBV19	-	TRBJ1-5	TGTGCCAGTAGTGCGATAGGGCGACAGCCGACCAATCAGCCCCAGCATTTT	CASSAIGRQPTNQPQHF
-	TRBV7-2	-	TRBJ2-5	TGTGCCAGCAGCTTACAGGGGCAACAAGAGACCCAGTACTTC	CASSLQGQQETQYF
-	TRBV7-6	-	TRBJ1-2	TGTGCCAGCAGCTTAGAACAGAACTATGGCTACACCTTC	CASSLEQNYGYTF
-	TRBV10-3	-	TRBJ2-7	TGTGCCATCAGATTAAGGCAGGGATCCTACGAGCAGTACTTC	CAIRLRQGSYEQYF
once	TRBV7-9	-	TRBJ1-5	TGTGCCAGCAGCTTAGATATAGGAAGCAGACTGAATCAGCCCCAGCATTTT	CASSLDIGSRLNQPQHF
-	TRBV6-1	TRBD2	TRBJ2-7	TGTGCCAGCAGTGAACTGACTGTGGGACTAGTCTACGAGCAGTACTTC	CASSELTVGLVYEQYF
once	TRBV9	-	TRBJ2-2	TGTGCCAGCAGCGTAGAAGGGGGAGCGAACACCGGGGAGCTGTTTTTT	CASSVEGGANTGELFF
-	TRBV28	TRBD1	TRBJ1-1	TGTGCCAGCAGTTTAGTAGGGGGCGGGGAAGCTTTCTTT	CASSLVGGGEAFF
-	TRBV19	TRBD2	TRBJ2-2	TGTGCCAGTAGTATAAGGGGTTTGGGGCTAGCGGGAGATAAAACCGGGGAGCTGTTTTTT	CASSIRGLGLAGDKTGELFF
-	TRBV7-2	-	TRBJ2-7	TGTGCCAGCGGCGATTTAGCGGAGAGCTCCTACGAGCAGTACTTC	CASGDLAESSYEQYF
-	TRBV18	TRBD1	TRBJ1-3	TGTGCCAGCTCACCCCTCCCCGGACAGGGCGGGGGAAACACCATATATTTT	CASSPLPGQGGGNTIYF
-	TRBV19	TRBD1	TRBJ2-2	TGTGCCATCTCGGACAGGGTATCCACCGGGGAGCTGTTTTTT	CAISDRVSTGELFF
once	TRBV7-9	TRBD1	TRBJ1-4	TGTGCCAGCAGCTTAAGAACGCCCAGGACAGGGACCACTAATGAAAAACTGTTTTTT	CASSLRTPRTGTTNEKLFF
-	TRBV7-9	-	TRBJ2-3	TGTGCCAGCAGCTTAAGCCCCGATACGCAGTATTTT	CASSLSPDTQYF
-	TRBV29-1	-	TRBJ1-2	TGCAGCGTTGATAACACAAGATCGAATGGCTACACCTTC	CSVDNTRSNGYTF
-	TRBV6-5	-	TRBJ2-7	TGTGCCAGCAGTGGGCTGAGCCACTACGAGCAGTACTTC	CASSGLSHYEQYF
-	TRBV30	TRBD2	TRBJ2-2	TGTGCCTGGAGTGGAGCGGCTAGCGGGGGGGCCTGGGCCGGGGAGCTGTTTTTT	CAWSGAASGGAWAGELFF
-	TRBV6-5	TRBD1	TRBJ2-2	TGTGCCACCCTCCGGGACAGGGAGTCCGGGGAGCTGTTTTTT	CATLRDRESGELFF
-	TRBV5-1	TRBD1	TRBJ2-5	TGCGCCAGCAGCCTTGGACAGGGGAACCAAGAGACCCAGTACTTC	CASSLGQGNQETQYF
-	TRBV4-2	TRBD2	TRBJ2-7	TGTGCCAGCAGCCAAGGAGAGAGCGGGGGGGGCTACGAGCAGTACTTC	CASSQGESGGGYEQYF